This T cell receptor (beta chain) emerged from a study of identical twins. From germline, CDR1 is SNHLY and CDR2 FYNNEI. V shed 3 bases and J 2 bases; nucleotides not matched to a gene: 2. This CDR3 is built from 14 residues. TCRdb ran MiXCR on the 5' RACE reads and lists one entry per CDR3 protein. This sample has 1.5 million to 2 million distinct CDR3 sequences, with roughly a third found just once. The receptor was derived from a newborn girl in good health. Sequencing was carried out using cord blood. The rearrangement uses TRBV2 and TRBJ2-7, with 9 bases matching TRBD2. The CDR3 DNA sequence: TGTGCCAGCAGTGATAGCGGGAGTACCTACGAGCAGTACTTC. Amino acids: CASSDSGSTYEQYF.